These 24 T cell receptor beta chains originate from one sample sequenced in a study of CD8 T cells in Susac syndrome. An input of about 0.45 to 1 ug of RNA was subjected to reverse transcription using random hexamers. TCRdb called the immunoSEQ multiplex PCR reads again in MiXCR, with one record for every CDR3 protein. The sample has nearly 110,000 distinct CDR3 sequences; approximately 94% are singletons. Sequencing was done on a sample of CD8+ T cells from PBMCs. Source of these receptors: a human donor with Susac syndrome.

The chain links TRBV25-1 to TRBJ1-2; D gene uncertain. V lost 2 bases and J lost 5, with 6 bases in between. Germline CDR1 and CDR2: MGHDK and SYGVNS. The CDR3 is 12 amino acids. The CDR3 spells CASSEDNYGYTF. The CDR3 DNA follows: TGTGCCAGCAGTGAAGACAATTATGGCTACACCTTC.

The chain combines TRBV9 with TRBJ1-1; 7 nucleotides align to TRBD1. CDR3 length: 13 amino acids. CDR1 is SGDLS, CDR2 YYNGEE, per germline. With V trimmed by 4 bases and J by 7 bases, 7 bases remained unmatched. As DNA, the CDR3 is TGTGCCAGCAGCCGCGGGACAGCCGGTGAAGCTTTCTTT. Translated: CASSRGTAGEAFF.

A note on this clonotype: A junction end diverges from the germline sequence, so it may reflect a read error. This chain joins TRBV29-1 and TRBJ1-2; D unresolved. The CDR3 contains 11 residues. Germline CDR1 is SQVTM and CDR2 is ANQGSEA. The CDR3 DNA follows: TGCAGCGCTGAAGGGCCCTGGGGCTACACCTTC. This encodes CSAEGPWGYTF.

This chain connects TRBV3-1 to TRBJ2-7; D remains unclear. Trimming removed 2 bases at V and 3 bases at J, with 14 bases between. Germline-derived CDR1 and CDR2 are LGHDT and YNNKEL (reference sequence). This CDR3 is built from 15 residues. The CDR3 sequence is CASSQRQLNFYEQYF. In DNA, the CDR3 is TGTGCCAGCAGCCAACGTCAGCTTAACTTCTACGAGCAGTACTTC.

The chain links TRBV13 to TRBJ2-5; D uncertain. Trimming pared 6 bases from V and 2 bases from J, leaving 10 bases between. This CDR3 comprises 13 residues. Germline CDR1 and CDR2: PRHDT and FYEKMQ (reference sequence). CDR3 loop: CASRATGQETQYF. For the CDR3, the DNA is TGTGCCAGCAGGGCGACGGGTCAAGAGACCCAGTACTTC. Based on the CDR3 plus reference TRBV13 and TRBJ2-5, the full variable domain is AAGVIQSPRHLIKEKRETATLKCYPIPRHDTVYWYQQGPGQDPQFLISFYEKMQSDKGSIPDRFSAQQFSDYHSELNMSSLELGDSALYFCASRATGQETQYFGPGTRLLVL.

The chain couples TRBV7-9 to TRBJ1-2, with a possible D match to TRBD1 (5 bases). From germline, CDR1 is SEHNR and CDR2 FQNEAQ (reference sequence). CDR3 length: 16 amino acids. V was trimmed by 4 bases and J by 4 bases, leaving 19 bases between them. The CDR3 loop reads CASSSNRRGEAYGYTF. The CDR3 DNA reads TGTGCCAGCAGCTCCAATAGGAGGGGCGAGGCCTATGGCTACACCTTC.

The V gene is TRBV7-9, the J gene TRBJ1-1; no clear D gene. The CDR3 sequence is 14 residues long. Trimming stripped 5 bases from V and 4 bases from J, with 14 bases between. Germline-derived CDR1 and CDR2 are SEHNR and FQNEAQ (reference sequence). The chain's CDR3 is CASSPTPSGTEAFF. CDR3 nucleotide sequence: TGTGCCAGCAGCCCGACTCCCAGCGGCACTGAAGCTTTCTTT.

V is TRBV15 and J is TRBJ2-7; 9 bases are shared with TRBD1. After removal of 4 bases from V and 5 bases from J, the junction contained 6 bases not matched to a gene. Germline-derived CDR1 and CDR2 are LNHNV and YYDKDF (reference sequence). The CDR3 contains 14 residues. For the CDR3, the DNA is TGTGCCACCAGCACTGGGGGACAGGGTAACGAGCAGTACTTC. It specifies CATSTGGQGNEQYF.

A single count supports this clonotype. CDR3 DNA: TGTGCCAGCAGCGTAGGGGACAGGGGTGAGACCCAGTACTTC. This codes for CASSVGDRGETQYF. J is TRBJ2-5 and V is TRBV9; 10 positions match TRBD1. The CDR3 runs 14 residues. Germline V lookup: CDR1 SGDLS, CDR2 YYNGEE. V lost 0 bases and J lost 5; bases outside the gene matches: 1.

The chain uses TRBV13 and TRBJ1-1; D gene uncertain. The CDR3 is made up of 15 amino acids. Trimming stripped 5 bases from V and 1 base from J, with 14 bases between. The germline CDR1 and CDR2 sequences are PRHDT and FYEKMQ (reference sequence). The CDR3, as DNA: TGTGCCAGCAGCATACGGGCCCGGGGGAACACTGAAGCTTTCTTT. This sequence encodes CASSIRARGNTEAFF.

The chain employs TRBV4-3 and TRBJ2-2, with TRBD2 matching over 8 bases. The CDR3 is made up of 18 amino acids. Losses at the gene ends were 0 bases for V and 2 bases for J; bases not matched to a gene: 8. Per the germline V gene, CDR1 is LGHNA and CDR2 is YSLEER. The CDR3 is CASSQESPTSGNTGELFF. Here the CDR3 DNA reads TGCGCCAGCAGCCAAGAAAGCCCAACTAGCGGAAACACCGGGGAGCTGTTTTTT.

The rearrangement links TRBV6-6 to TRBJ1-1; weak D call: TRBD1 (5 bases). Germline V lookup: CDR1 MNHNY, CDR2 SVGAGI (reference sequence). Trimming shortened V by 8 bases and J by 5 bases, and 12 bases separated the two germline ends. This CDR3 comprises 12 residues. As DNA, the CDR3 is TGTGCCAGCGCCCCGACAGCGACTGAAGCTTTCTTT. It encodes CASAPTATEAFF.

This rearrangement joins TRBV13 to TRBJ2-5, with TRBD2 matching over 7 bases. CDR3 length: 13 residues. V shed 8 bases and J 1 base; nucleotides not matched to a gene: 4. CDR1 PRHDT and CDR2 FYEKMQ come from the germline V gene (reference sequence). CDR3 sequence reads: CASLSSGQETQYF. The DNA of the CDR3 is TGTGCCAGCCTGTCTAGCGGCCAAGAGACCCAGTACTTC.

The CDR3 coding sequence is TGTGCCAGCAGCGTAGGGGCCCCCCGGCGGGATACGCAGTATTTT. Protein: CASSVGAPRRDTQYF. This chain joins TRBV9 and TRBJ2-3, with D hard to call. CDR3 size: 15 residues. Germline V CDR1 and CDR2: SGDLS, YYNGEE. V was pared by 0 bases and J by 6 bases, with 14 bases between.

The chain carries TRBV4-2 and TRBJ1-4; D is uncertain. Germline loops: CDR1 LGHNA, CDR2 YNFKEQ. The CDR3 runs to 12 residues. The V and J ends lost 1 base and 7 bases respectively, with 4 bases between them. CDR3 region: CASSQVGEKLFF. The CDR3 nucleotides are TGTGCCAGCAGCCAAGTTGGTGAAAAACTGTTTTTT.

The V and J genes are TRBV6-5 and TRBJ1-3; D is ambiguous. Trimming removed 0 bases from V and 3 bases from J, with 15 bases in between. The germline V gene encodes CDR1 MNHEY and CDR2 SVGAGI. The length of the CDR3 is 17 residues. The CDR3 here is CASSYSKAKGHGNTIYF. As DNA, the CDR3 is TGTGCCAGCAGTTACTCGAAGGCAAAGGGTCATGGAAACACCATATATTTT.

This sequence joins TRBV5-4 and TRBJ2-3, with D uncertain. The CDR3 is 14 amino acids. Germline V gene lookup returns CDR1 SGHNT and CDR2 YYREEE (reference sequence). The V end was cut by 0 bases, the J end by 0 bases, with 5 bases between. This CDR3 reads CASSLEQSTDTQYF. The DNA of the CDR3 is TGTGCCAGCAGCTTGGAACAGAGCACAGATACGCAGTATTTT.

This clonotype was detected once. V and J are TRBV13 and TRBJ1-4; perhaps TRBD1 as D (5 bases). V was shortened by 5 bases and J by 5 bases, with 15 bases between the two germline ends. CDR3 length equals 15 residues. CDR1 and CDR2 (germline): PRHDT, FYEKMQ (reference sequence). The DNA for the CDR3 is TGTGCCAGCAGCACCCGGGGCCTGCAGAATGAAAAACTGTTTTTT. Its translation: CASSTRGLQNEKLFF.

The chain employs TRBV12-3 or TRBV12-4 and TRBJ2-3, with TRBD2 as a possible D gene (6 bases). CDR3 length: 12 residues. V gave up 11 bases and J gave up 0 bases, with 9 bases separating them. The CDR3 sequence is CASGTSTDTQYF. The CDR3 DNA sequence: TGTGCCTCGGGGACTAGCACAGATACGCAGTATTTT.

V and J are TRBV7-2 and TRBJ2-7, with D unresolved. Germline V gives CDR1 SGHTA, CDR2 FQGNSA. This CDR3 region has 14 residues. Between the trimmed V and J ends, which lost 3 bases and 3 bases, there was a span of 12 bases. The CDR3: CASSFGGENYEQYF. The CDR3 DNA is TGTGCCAGCAGCTTCGGCGGAGAAAACTACGAGCAGTACTTC.

The rearrangement links TRBV7-6 to TRBJ1-5; D not certain. Germline CDR1 reads SGHVS; CDR2 reads FNYEAQ. The CDR3 sequence is 15 residues long. Trimming removed 3 bases from V and 1 base from J, with 10 bases in between. The CDR3 spells CASSLSEGSNQPQHF. CDR3 DNA: TGTGCCAGCAGCTTGTCAGAGGGAAGCAATCAGCCCCAGCATTTT.

The chain carries TRBV9 and TRBJ2-5, with 10 bases fitting TRBD2. CDR1 SGDLS and CDR2 YYNGEE come from the germline V gene. The CDR3 sequence is 16 residues long. V dropped 0 bases and J dropped 5; count of bases not matched to a gene: 7. The CDR3 nucleotides read TGTGCCAGCAGCGTAGGTAGCGGGGGGCAGCTGGAGACCCAGTACTTC. Encoded protein: CASSVGSGGQLETQYF.

This clonotype was seen just once. This chain connects TRBV27 to TRBJ2-5; no firm D call. V lost 5 bases and J 3 bases, leaving 10 bases between the germline ends. The CDR3 totals 13 residues. Germline assignment: CDR1 MNHEY and CDR2 SMNVEV (reference sequence). CDR3 protein: CASSPQWEETQYF. The CDR3 nucleotides are TGTGCCAGCAGTCCGCAGTGGGAAGAGACCCAGTACTTC.

DNA of the CDR3: TGCAGTGCTAGAGATTTGGCAGGGGTAGGGAATGAGCAGTTCTTC. As protein: CSARDLAGVGNEQFF. The chain couples TRBV20-1 to TRBJ2-1, with D possibly TRBD1 on 6 matching bases. Trimming removed 0 bases at V and 7 bases at J, with 16 bases between. The CDR3 extends over 15 amino acids. Germline V lookup: CDR1 DFQATT, CDR2 SNEGSKA (reference sequence).